Reported below is one T cell receptor beta chain. Its matching antigen is unknown. This sample stems from a study of shared clonotypes between healthy human individuals. Study at large: Three CD4 naive, three CD4 memory, two CD8 naive and one CD8 memory plate were used per donor.

Study-wide points: Shared clonotypes across all four donors exceeded non-shared ones in generation probability. Among donors, sharing of clonotypes was expected to be affected by sequencing depth.

As defined, naive CD8 cells were CD45RO-negative and positively selected for CCR7, with terminally differentiated effector memory CD45RA+ cells excluded. Data came from immunoSEQ multiplex PCR; TCRdb stores just in-frame clones and leaves some out. The sample lists around 2,000,000 clones; just under 95% were seen once. CDR1 is MNHNS and CDR2 is SASEGT in the germline V gene. Trimming took 6 bases from V and 0 from J, leaving 12 bases between them. CDR3 size: 15 residues. The V gene is TRBV6-1, the J gene TRBJ1-3, with a tentative D call TRBD1 (5 bases). The source of this sequence is a man aged 18 to 35 in good health. The sequenced sample consisted of naive CD8+ T cells sorted from blood. CDR3 coding DNA: TGTGCCAGCAGCGCGGGACCGTTCTCTGGAAACACCATATATTTT. Its translation is CASSAGPFSGNTIYF.